These T cell receptor beta chains were read from a single sample in a study of OX40 agonist ivuxolimab in advanced cancers. Repertoires were generated with immunoSEQ multiplex PCR, while TCRdb's copy carries only in-frame clones and drops some. This sample yields tens of thousands of clones, of which about four fifths are seen a single time; around 1.3% belongs to the top ten. The sample in question was CD4+ or CD8+ T cells sorted from blood, obtained in a trial of the OX40 agonist ivuxolimab. Receptors originate from an adult with an advanced solid tumor such as melanoma, head and neck, liver or kidney cancer. Both conserved end residues are part of each CDR3. A D gene is named only where the DNA matches it firmly. Rows give clone size only sometimes, using once, few, many, or a class for an expanded clone.

clone_size,v_call,d_call,j_call,cdr3_aa,cdr3_nt
NA,TRBV4-1,NA,TRBJ2-1,CASSPNAASSSYNEQFF,TGCGCCAGCAGCCCCAACGCGGCTTCGAGCTCCTACAATGAGCAGTTCTTC
few,TRBV6-6,TRBD1,TRBJ1-2,CASRTGGGNYGYTF,TGTGCCAGCAGAACAGGGGGCGGGAACTATGGCTACACCTTC
few,TRBV6-6,NA,TRBJ2-2,CASNTGGASGELFF,TGTGCCAGCAATACTGGGGGGGCGTCCGGGGAGCTGTTTTTT
NA,TRBV18,NA,TRBJ2-2,CASSLTPPGGVTGELFF,TGTGCCAGCTCACTAACTCCCCCAGGGGGGGTCACCGGGGAGCTGTTTTTT
NA,TRBV7-2,TRBD2,TRBJ2-5,CASSRTSGGETQYF,TGTGCCAGCAGCCGGACTAGCGGGGGCGAGACCCAGTACTTC
NA,TRBV30,NA,TRBJ1-4,CAWSGGRNEKLFF,TGTGCCTGGAGTGGGGGGCGAAATGAAAAACTGTTTTTT
NA,TRBV7-8,NA,TRBJ1-3,CASSFRSSGNTIYF,TGTGCCAGCAGCTTCAGAAGCTCTGGAAACACCATATATTTT
NA,TRBV2,TRBD2,TRBJ2-7,CASSARSGGGPREQYF,TGTGCCAGCAGTGCCCGGAGCGGGGGGGGCCCGAGGGAGCAGTACTTC
NA,TRBV19,NA,TRBJ2-5,CASSITAGGETQYF,TGTGCCAGTAGTATAACGGCCGGGGGCGAGACCCAGTACTTC
NA,TRBV30,TRBD1,TRBJ1-5,CAWQGDGNQPQHF,TGTGCCTGGCAGGGGGACGGCAATCAGCCCCAGCATTTT
NA,TRBV4-3,TRBD1,TRBJ2-7,CASSQDQGVYYYEQYF,TGCGCCAGCAGCCAAGACCAGGGGGTTTATTATTACGAGCAGTACTTC
NA,TRBV11-3,NA,TRBJ2-1,CASSPGESSYNEQFF,TGTGCCAGCAGCCCCGGGGAGAGCTCCTACAATGAGCAGTTCTTC
NA,TRBV7-9,NA,TRBJ2-7,CASSFFSRFPSYEQYF,TGTGCCAGCAGCTTTTTCTCCCGGTTCCCCTCCTACGAGCAGTACTTC
medium-sized,TRBV2,NA,TRBJ1-3,CASRPPGQTFSGNTIYF,TGTGCCAGCAGGCCCCCGGGACAAACCTTCTCTGGAAACACCATATATTTT
NA,TRBV2,NA,TRBJ1-2,CASSEARDYGYTF,TGTGCCAGCAGTGAGGCCAGAGACTATGGCTACACCTTC
NA,TRBV19,TRBD1,TRBJ1-1,CASRPDRVTEAFF,TGTGCCAGTAGACCCGACAGGGTCACTGAAGCTTTCTTT
once,TRBV19,TRBD1,TRBJ1-3,CASSKDRASGNTIYF,TGTGCCAGTAGTAAGGACAGGGCGAGCGGAAACACCATATATTTT
NA,TRBV5-4,TRBD1,TRBJ1-2,CASRPGQGNYGYTF,TGTGCCAGCAGGCCGGGACAGGGGAACTATGGCTACACCTTC
NA,TRBV7-6,NA,TRBJ2-7,CASSLALGYEQYF,TGTGCCAGCAGCTTAGCGCTAGGGTACGAGCAGTACTTC
NA,TRBV30,TRBD1,TRBJ2-3,CAWSRGGRPDTQYF,TGTGCCTGGAGCCGAGGGGGCCGGCCAGATACGCAGTATTTT
NA,TRBV5-4,NA,TRBJ1-2,CASSLGAEASNYGYTF,TGTGCCAGCAGCTTGGGAGCGGAAGCATCAAACTATGGCTACACCTTC
NA,TRBV19,NA,TRBJ1-2,CASSTDRPNYGYTF,TGTGCCAGTAGTACCGACAGACCTAACTATGGCTACACCTTC
NA,TRBV30,TRBD1,TRBJ1-1,CAWSVSGRGGEAAFF,TGTGCCTGGAGTGTAAGTGGCAGGGGGGGAGAGGCAGCTTTCTTT
NA,TRBV30,NA,TRBJ2-5,CAWTLHPETQYF,TGTGCCTGGACCCTTCATCCAGAGACCCAGTACTTC
NA,TRBV4-1,NA,TRBJ1-2,CASSGRGYGYTF,TGCGCCTCGAGCGGTAGGGGCTATGGCTACACCTTC
NA,TRBV5-4,NA,TRBJ1-1,CASSTTVLNTEAFF,TGTGCCAGCAGCACAACAGTTTTGAACACTGAAGCTTTCTTT
NA,TRBV15,TRBD2,TRBJ2-5,CATSRFGLAGALGETQYF,TGTGCCACCAGCAGATTCGGACTAGCGGGGGCCTTAGGGGAGACCCAGTACTTC
few,TRBV5-4,TRBD1,TRBJ1-2,CASSYGTGIHYGYTF,TGTGCCAGCAGCTATGGGACAGGGATTCACTATGGCTACACCTTC
NA,TRBV18,NA,TRBJ2-6,CASSQGSSGANVLTF,TGTGCCAGCTCCCAAGGGAGCTCTGGGGCCAACGTCCTGACTTTC
NA,TRBV11-3,TRBD2,TRBJ2-3,CASSPGLAGSTDTQYF,TGTGCCAGCAGCCCCGGACTAGCGGGGAGCACAGATACGCAGTATTTT
NA,TRBV11-1,TRBD2,TRBJ2-1,CASSREQRGSYNEQFF,TGTGCCAGCAGCCGGGAGCAGCGGGGGTCCTACAATGAGCAGTTCTTC
NA,TRBV19,NA,TRBJ1-2,CASQPGHSPPKGYTF,TGTGCCAGCCAGCCGGGACATTCTCCGCCGAAGGGCTACACCTTC
NA,TRBV10-3,TRBD2,TRBJ2-1,CAISNGLRTSGGSVNEQFF,TGTGCCATCAGTAATGGACTACGGACTAGCGGGGGGAGTGTAAATGAGCAGTTCTTC
NA,TRBV10-3,TRBD1,TRBJ1-2,CAISDQTGTGHGYTF,TGTGCCATCAGTGACCAGACCGGGACAGGGCACGGCTACACCTTC
NA,TRBV7-8,TRBD1,TRBJ2-2,CASSKRDRGHRELFF,TGTGCCAGCAGCAAACGGGACAGGGGTCACCGGGAGCTGTTTTTT
many,TRBV6-4,NA,TRBJ2-3,CASSLDGSIDTQYF,TGTGCCAGCAGTCTCGACGGGTCGATAGATACGCAGTATTTT
few,TRBV2,TRBD2,TRBJ2-5,CASVLAGGLETQYF,TGTGCCAGCGTACTAGCGGGGGGGCTTGAGACCCAGTACTTC
NA,TRBV6-1,NA,TRBJ1-1,CASILAGEAFF,TGTGCCAGCATCCTGGCCGGAGAAGCTTTCTTT
NA,TRBV4-2,TRBD1,TRBJ1-2,CASSGRGTGGADGYTF,TGTGCCAGCAGCGGGCGGGGGACAGGGGGCGCGGATGGCTACACCTTC
few,TRBV7-2,TRBD2,TRBJ2-7,CASSSVAGGPEGQYF,TGTGCCAGCAGCTCCGTCGCGGGGGGTCCCGAGGGGCAGTACTTC
NA,TRBV4-3,NA,TRBJ1-1,CASSQDLLAAEAFF,TGCGCCAGCAGCCAAGATCTGTTGGCCGCTGAAGCTTTCTTT
NA,TRBV19,TRBD1,TRBJ1-1,CASSTGQGPAEAFF,TGTGCCAGTAGTACCGGACAGGGCCCCGCTGAAGCTTTCTTT
NA,TRBV5-1,TRBD1,TRBJ1-5,CASSRQGGSNQPQHF,TGCGCCAGCAGTCGACAGGGAGGTAGCAATCAGCCCCAGCATTTT
NA,TRBV7-6,NA,TRBJ2-3,CASSLAGSGFHTQYF,TGTGCCAGCAGCTTAGCGGGGAGTGGTTTCCATACGCAGTATTTT
NA,TRBV5-3,TRBD2,TRBJ2-3,CARNNLKWGGTDPQYF,TGTGCCAGAAATAACCTCAAATGGGGGGGAACTGATCCGCAGTATTTT
NA,TRBV2,TRBD1,TRBJ2-5,CASRVTGGWKETQYF,TGTGCCAGCAGGGTGACAGGGGGCTGGAAGGAGACCCAGTACTTC